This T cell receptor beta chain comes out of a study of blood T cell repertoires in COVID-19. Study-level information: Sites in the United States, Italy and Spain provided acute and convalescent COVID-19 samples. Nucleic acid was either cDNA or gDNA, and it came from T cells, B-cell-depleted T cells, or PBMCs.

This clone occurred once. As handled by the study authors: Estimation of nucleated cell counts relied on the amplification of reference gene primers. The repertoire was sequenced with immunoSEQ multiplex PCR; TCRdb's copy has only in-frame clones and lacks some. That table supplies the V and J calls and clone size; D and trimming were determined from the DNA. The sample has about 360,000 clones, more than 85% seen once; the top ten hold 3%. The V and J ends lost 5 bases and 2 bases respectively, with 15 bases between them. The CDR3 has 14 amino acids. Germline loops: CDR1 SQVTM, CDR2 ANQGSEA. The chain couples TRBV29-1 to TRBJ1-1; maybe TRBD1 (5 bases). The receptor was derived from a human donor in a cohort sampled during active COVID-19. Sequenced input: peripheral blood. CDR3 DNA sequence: TGCAGCGTTCGCTTCGGGGGGGGAAACACTGAAGCTTTCTTT. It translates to CSVRFGGGNTEAFF.